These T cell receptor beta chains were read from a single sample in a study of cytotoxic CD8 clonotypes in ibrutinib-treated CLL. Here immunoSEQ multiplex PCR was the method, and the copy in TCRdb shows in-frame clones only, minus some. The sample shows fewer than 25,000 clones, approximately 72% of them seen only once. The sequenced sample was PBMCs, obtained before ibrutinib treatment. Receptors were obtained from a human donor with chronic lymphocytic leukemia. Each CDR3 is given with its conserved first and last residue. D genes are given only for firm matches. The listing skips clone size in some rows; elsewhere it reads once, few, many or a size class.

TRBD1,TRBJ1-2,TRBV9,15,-,CASSVYSDRESGYTF,TGTGCCAGCAGCGTATACTCGGACAGGGAAAGTGGCTACACCTTC
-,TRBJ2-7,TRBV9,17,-,CASREQGCEIFSYEQYF,TGTGCCAGCAGAGAACAGGGTTGTGAGATATTCTCCTACGAGCAGTACTTC
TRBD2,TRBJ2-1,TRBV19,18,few,CASSMTSGFKSSYNEQFF,TGTGCCAGTAGTATGACTAGCGGGTTCAAGAGCTCCTACAATGAGCAGTTCTTC
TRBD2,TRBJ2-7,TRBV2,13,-,CATNLAGVHEQYF,TGTGCCACCAACCTAGCGGGAGTCCACGAGCAGTACTTC
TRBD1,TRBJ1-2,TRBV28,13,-,CASSFQDRVGYTF,TGTGCCAGCAGTTTCCAGGACAGGGTAGGCTACACCTTC
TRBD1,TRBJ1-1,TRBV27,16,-,CASSFRTGGGDTEAFF,TGTGCCAGCAGTTTTAGAACAGGGGGCGGAGACACTGAAGCTTTCTTT
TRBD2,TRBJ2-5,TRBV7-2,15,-,CASKGSGRPGETQYF,TGTGCCAGCAAAGGTAGCGGGAGGCCGGGGGAGACCCAGTACTTC
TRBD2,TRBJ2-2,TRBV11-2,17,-,CASSLDAGRILAGELFF,TGTGCCAGCAGCTTAGATGCCGGGAGGATTTTAGCCGGGGAGCTGTTTTTT
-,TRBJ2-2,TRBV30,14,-,CAWSVLGGTGELFF,TGTGCCTGGAGTGTACTGGGGGGCACCGGGGAGCTGTTTTTT
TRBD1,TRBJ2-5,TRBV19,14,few,CASTPDRGLGTQYF,TGTGCCAGTACCCCAGACAGGGGGCTAGGGACCCAGTACTTC
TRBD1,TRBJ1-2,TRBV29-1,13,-,CSVETGAAYGYTF,TGCAGCGTTGAAACAGGGGCGGCCTATGGCTACACCTTC
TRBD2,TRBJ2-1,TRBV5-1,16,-,CASSLTGTSGANEQFF,TGCGCCAGCAGCCTAACCGGGACTAGCGGGGCCAATGAGCAGTTCTTC
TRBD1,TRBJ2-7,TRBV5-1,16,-,CASSLALGQGLDEQYF,TGCGCCAGCAGCTTGGCCCTAGGACAGGGGTTGGACGAGCAGTACTTC
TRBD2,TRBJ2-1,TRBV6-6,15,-,CASSPTSGTYNEQFF,TGTGCCAGCAGCCCGACTAGCGGGACTTACAATGAGCAGTTCTTC
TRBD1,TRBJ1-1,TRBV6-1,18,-,CASSATGLSRVGHTEAFF,TGTGCCAGCAGTGCGACAGGGCTTAGCAGGGTTGGGCACACTGAAGCTTTCTTT
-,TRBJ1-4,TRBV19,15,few,CASSLGQTTNEKLFF,TGTGCCAGTAGTCTTGGACAGACAACTAATGAAAAACTGTTTTTT
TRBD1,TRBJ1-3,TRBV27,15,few,CASSSTGGSGNTIYF,TGTGCCAGCAGCTCTACAGGGGGCTCTGGAAACACCATATATTTT
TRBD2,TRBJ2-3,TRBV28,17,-,CASSLTTSGASTDTQYF,TGTGCCAGCAGTTTAACGACTAGCGGAGCCAGCACAGATACGCAGTATTTT
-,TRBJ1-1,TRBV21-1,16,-,CASSPAPRVGGTEAFF,TGTGCCAGCAGCCCAGCCCCCAGGGTTGGGGGCACTGAAGCTTTCTTT
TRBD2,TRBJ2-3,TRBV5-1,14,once,CASSSGLATDTQYF,TGCGCCAGCAGCTCGGGACTAGCGACAGATACGCAGTATTTT
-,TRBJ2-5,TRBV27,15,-,CASSIAGAIQETQYF,TGTGCCAGCAGCATCGCAGGGGCCATCCAAGAGACCCAGTACTTC
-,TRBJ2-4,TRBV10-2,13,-,CASSDTGSYIQYF,TGCGCCAGCAGTGACACCGGGAGTTACATTCAGTACTTC
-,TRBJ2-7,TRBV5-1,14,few,CASSQTGFSYEQYF,TGCGCCAGCAGCCAAACAGGGTTCTCCTACGAGCAGTACTTC
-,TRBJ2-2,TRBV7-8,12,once,CASRGRSGELFF,TGTGCCAGCAGGGGGAGGTCCGGGGAGCTGTTTTTT
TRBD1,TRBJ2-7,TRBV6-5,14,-,CASGGTGGSYEQYF,TGTGCCAGCGGGGGGACAGGGGGTTCCTACGAGCAGTACTTC
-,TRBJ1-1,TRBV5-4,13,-,CASSLQGNTEAFF,TGTGCCAGCAGCTTACAGGGGAACACTGAAGCTTTCTTT
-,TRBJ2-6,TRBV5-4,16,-,CASSLVPGAGANVLTF,TGTGCCAGCAGCTTGGTCCCAGGGGCTGGGGCCAACGTCCTGACTTTC
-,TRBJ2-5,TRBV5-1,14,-,CASSFSSGTETQYF,TGCGCCAGCAGCTTTTCATCCGGGACGGAGACCCAGTACTTC
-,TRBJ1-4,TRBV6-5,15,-,CASSQGRGGNEKLFF,TGTGCCAGCAGCCAAGGCAGGGGCGGGAATGAAAAACTGTTTTTT
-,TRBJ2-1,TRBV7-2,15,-,CASSLEGSSYNEQFF,TGTGCCAGCAGCTTAGAAGGGAGCTCCTACAATGAGCAGTTCTTC
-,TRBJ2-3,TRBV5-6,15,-,CASSIRPGDTDTQYF,TGTGCCAGCAGCATCCGTCCGGGAGACACAGATACGCAGTATTTT
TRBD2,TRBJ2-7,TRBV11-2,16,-,CASSLGLAGASHEQYF,TGTGCCAGCAGCCTGGGACTAGCGGGAGCCTCCCACGAGCAGTACTTC
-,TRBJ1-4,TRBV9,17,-,CASSVRVGGGSGEKLFF,TGTGCCAGCAGCGTAAGAGTTGGTGGAGGGAGTGGCGAAAAACTGTTTTTT
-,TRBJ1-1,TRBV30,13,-,CARTGSLNTEAFF,TGTGCCCGAACAGGGTCCCTGAACACTGAAGCTTTCTTT
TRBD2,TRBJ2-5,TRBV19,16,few,CASSPGAGGSRETQYF,TGTGCCAGTAGTCCGGGAGCGGGAGGGTCGAGAGAGACCCAGTACTTC
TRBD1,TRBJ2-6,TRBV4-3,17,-,CASSQDGQGSGANVLTF,TGCGCCAGCAGCCAGGATGGACAGGGCTCTGGGGCCAACGTCCTGACTTTC
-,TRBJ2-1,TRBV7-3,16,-,CASSPTQVGGYNEQFF,TGTGCCAGCAGCCCAACACAAGTGGGGGGCTACAATGAGCAGTTCTTC
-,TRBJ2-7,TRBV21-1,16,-,CASSTVGLAVTYEQYF,TGTGCCAGCAGCACGGTGGGACTAGCGGTAACCTACGAGCAGTACTTC
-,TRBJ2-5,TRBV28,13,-,CASSLVDPETQYF,TGTGCCAGCAGTTTAGTGGATCCGGAGACCCAGTACTTC
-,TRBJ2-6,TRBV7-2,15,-,CASRVAGAGANVLTF,TGTGCCAGCAGGGTAGCAGGGGCTGGGGCCAACGTCCTGACTTTC
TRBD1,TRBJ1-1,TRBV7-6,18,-,CASSDGWAGGTRNTEAFF,TGTGCCAGCAGCGACGGTTGGGCAGGGGGTACGAGAAACACTGAAGCTTTCTTT
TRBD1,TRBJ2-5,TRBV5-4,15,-,CASSPGLGTEETQYF,TGTGCCAGCAGCCCAGGTCTAGGGACAGAAGAGACCCAGTACTTC
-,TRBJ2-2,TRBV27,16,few,CASSFRGASNTGELFF,TGTGCCAGCAGTTTTCGGGGGGCGTCGAACACCGGGGAGCTGTTTTTT
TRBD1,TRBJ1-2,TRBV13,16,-,CASSSLGRTGLDGYTF,TGTGCCAGCAGCTCTTTAGGTCGGACAGGGTTGGATGGCTACACCTTC
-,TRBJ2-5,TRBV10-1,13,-,CASSEFLGETQYF,TGCGCCAGCAGTGAATTCTTGGGCGAGACCCAGTACTTC
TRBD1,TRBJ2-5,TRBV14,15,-,CASSHYGQAQETQYF,TGTGCCAGCAGTCACTACGGACAGGCACAAGAGACCCAGTACTTC
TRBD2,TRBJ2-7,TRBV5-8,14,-,CASRPRRGAYEQYF,TGTGCCAGCAGGCCCCGCCGGGGGGCCTACGAGCAGTACTTC